Listed below are T cell receptor beta chains from one sample, sequenced in a study of cytomegalovirus exposure and HLA in healthy donors. Profiled with immunoSEQ multiplex PCR; TCRdb holds only in-frame clones, not every one. The top ten hold approximately 3% of the sample, which has about 140,000 clones, about 90% seen once. Sequencing input: PBMCs. These receptors came from a man between 18 and 35 years old in good health and CMV-seronegative. Both conserved end residues are trimmed from each CDR3. Each record gives: V gene, J gene, CDR3 protein.

>TRBV9|TRBJ2-6
ASTAGRGQGVPGANVLT
>TRBV6-1|TRBJ2-3
ASSESLAGADTQY
>TRBV15|TRBJ1-3
ATSREGGAGNTIY
>TRBV7-6|TRBJ1-3
ASGGSSGNTIY
>TRBV5-4|TRBJ1-1
ASSPRGLAAF
>TRBV7-2|TRBJ2-1
ASSFEGLVAMEQF
>TRBV28|TRBJ2-7
ASSLTGYEQY
>TRBV9|TRBJ2-7
ASSATGDLEGEQY
>TRBV10-3|TRBJ2-5
AIREQETQY
>TRBV25-1|TRBJ2-2
ASSEGLADTGELF
>TRBV19|TRBJ2-2
ATSGITYGGELF
>TRBV6-4|TRBJ2-2
ASSSTGTENTGELF
>TRBV7-9|TRBJ2-2
ASSGGQGASGELF
>TRBV5-5|TRBJ2-3
ASSSKPGYSTDTQY
>TRBV7-2|TRBJ2-2
ASSLALAGGDTGELF
>TRBV4-3|TRBJ2-5
ASSQGLEETQY
>TRBV2|TRBJ1-2
ASSPLLDRVPYGYT
>TRBV11-2|TRBJ2-1
ASSLGRLDNEQF
>TRBV4-2|TRBJ1-6
ASSQERDSYSPLH
>TRBV10-3|TRBJ2-2
AISGLRGGLTTEEYTGELF
>TRBV20-1|TRBJ2-5
SARQLETQY
>TRBV5-8|TRBJ1-1
ASSSTGTGGKAF
>TRBV29-1|TRBJ2-4
SVERASDSILNIQY
>TRBV5-1|TRBJ2-6
ASSFRTGKSGANVLT
>TRBV15|TRBJ2-7
ATSRDLSYEQY
>TRBV7-2|TRBJ1-4
ASSSVGHPFSGEKLF
>TRBV25-1|TRBJ2-7
ASSEPTSGIFYEQY
>TRBV9|TRBJ2-5
ASSDTAGGETQY